The 19 T cell receptor beta chains below come from one sample, sequenced in a study of PD-L1 blockade in urothelial cancer. This table comes from immunoSEQ multiplex PCR, and its TCRdb copy is limited to in-frame clones, with some not included. The sample includes 35,000 to 45,000 clones, roughly 80% of them seen just once. Time point defined: pretreatment peripheral blood. The specimen was PBMCs, collected around atezolizumab (anti-PD-L1) treatment. The receptors here all came from a man aged 55 to 69 with urothelial cancer.

The chain couples TRBV27 to TRBJ1-6, with no clear D. Trimming pared 7 bases from V and 0 bases from J, leaving 16 bases between. The germline CDR1 and CDR2 sequences are MNHEY and SMNVEV (reference sequence). The CDR3 covers 17 residues. CDR3: CASMSIRRSSYNSPLHF. DNA of the CDR3: TGTGCCAGCATGTCAATTCGCCGTAGCTCCTATAATTCACCCCTCCACTTT.

Only a few counts were recorded for this clone. The rearrangement uses TRBV9 and TRBJ1-1, with 9 bases identical to TRBD1. The CDR3 covers 15 residues. CDR1 SGDLS and CDR2 YYNGEE come from the germline V gene. After removal of 3 bases from V and 1 base from J, the junction contained 4 bases not matched to a gene. The CDR3 is CASSARTGANTEAFF. The CDR3, as DNA: TGTGCCAGCAGCGCAAGGACAGGGGCGAACACTGAAGCTTTCTTT.

The chain has TRBV5-4 and TRBJ2-3; D is perhaps TRBD2 (6 bases). Germline V gene sequence: CDR1 SGHNT, CDR2 YYREEE (reference sequence). With 4 bases removed from V and 2 bases from J, the gap between germline ends came to 14 bases. This CDR3 comprises 15 residues. In nucleotides, the CDR3 is TGTGCCAGCAGCCCCCGGGACTCTTACACAGATACGCAGTATTTT. It is translated as CASSPRDSYTDTQYF.

This rearrangement joins TRBV5-1 to TRBJ2-2; D gene uncertain. The germline gives CDR1 SGHRS, CDR2 YFSETQ. The length of the CDR3 is 14 residues. V gave up 0 bases and J gave up 3 bases, with 6 bases separating them. CDR3: CASSLASDTGELFF. The CDR3 region has the DNA TGCGCCAGCAGCTTGGCCTCGGACACCGGGGAGCTGTTTTTT. The full variable domain, rest sourced from reference TRBV5-1 and TRBJ2-2, is KAGVTQTPRYLIKTRGQQVTLSCSPISGHRSVSWYQQTPGQGLQFLFEYFSETQRNKGNFPGRFSGRQFSNSRSEMNVSTLELGDSALYLCASSLASDTGELFFGEGSRLTVL.

This clone has a single count. The CDR3 reads CASSLGQAGELFF. The CDR3 nucleotides are TGTGCCAGCAGCTTAGGGCAGGCCGGGGAGCTGTTTTTT. The chain is built from TRBV7-7 and TRBJ2-2, with D unclear. The CDR3 has 13 amino acids. Looked up from germline, CDR1 is SSHAT and CDR2 is FNYEAQ (reference sequence). V dropped 1 base and J dropped 6 bases, with 6 bases sitting between them.

J is TRBJ2-1 and V is TRBV9, with D unresolved. The V and J ends lost 0 bases and 5 bases respectively, with 9 bases between them. In germline, CDR1 is SGDLS, CDR2 YYNGEE. The CDR3 is 14 residues long. CDR3 protein: CASSVGLTDNEQFF. The CDR3 coding sequence is TGTGCCAGCAGCGTAGGGCTAACAGACAATGAGCAGTTCTTC.

This clone is medium-sized by share. The chain combines TRBV27 with TRBJ1-6; 7 bases are a match to TRBD1. V gave up 2 bases and J gave up 3 bases; unmatched junction bases: 13. This CDR3 is 19 amino acids long. CDR1 and CDR2 from the germline V gene are MNHEY and SMNVEV (reference sequence). The CDR3, as DNA: TGTGCCAGCAGTTTAAGTTCGGGACAGACCAGTTTCTATAATTCACCCCTCCACTTT. It codes for CASSLSSGQTSFYNSPLHF.

This chain joins TRBV28 and TRBJ2-3; 7 bases map to TRBD1. With V trimmed by 5 bases and J by 3 bases, 5 bases remained unmatched. The CDR3 consists of 14 residues. Germline CDR1 and CDR2: MDHEN and SYDVKM. The CDR3 DNA sequence: TGTGCCAGCAGTGCCGGGACAGCAACAGATACGCAGTATTTT. Protein product: CASSAGTATDTQYF.

The rearrangement uses TRBV29-1 and TRBJ2-3; tentatively, D is TRBD2 (7 bases). CDR1 SQVTM and CDR2 ANQGSEA come from the germline V gene. The CDR3 runs to 14 residues. Trimming shortened V by 7 bases and J by 5 bases, and 19 bases separated the two germline ends. The CDR3 DNA reads TGCAGCGCCCTTTCTGGGGGGGGCGGAGATACGCAGTATTTT. Amino acid sequence: CSALSGGGGDTQYF.

This clone came up a few times. The chain uses TRBV7-2 and TRBJ1-5; D gene unclear. Trimming took off 1 base at V and 0 bases at J, with 7 bases between the two ends. The CDR3 contains 15 residues. Looked up from germline, CDR1 is SGHTA and CDR2 is FQGNSA. CDR3 sequence reads: CASSLESSSNQPQHF. In nucleotides, the CDR3 is TGTGCCAGCAGCTTAGAGTCCAGTAGCAATCAGCCCCAGCATTTT. Complete variable domain (other parts from reference TRBV7-2 and TRBJ1-5): GAGVSQSPSNKVTEKGKDVELRCDPISGHTALYWYRQSLGQGLEFLIYFQGNSAPDKSGLPSDRFSAERTGGSVSTLTIQRTQQEDSAVYLCASSLESSSNQPQHFGDGTRLSIL.

The genes are TRBV27 and TRBJ1-1; no definite D call. Germline CDR1 reads MNHEY; CDR2 reads SMNVEV (reference sequence). Trimming cost V 8 bases and J 5 bases, with 12 bases left between them. The CDR3 is 12 amino acids. Here the CDR3 reads CASGRVGTEAFF. The DNA of the CDR3 is TGTGCCAGCGGCCGGGTTGGGACTGAAGCTTTCTTT.

The CDR3 here is CASSRQGGTNEKLFF. The CDR3 coding sequence is TGCGCCAGCAGCAGACAGGGTGGAACTAATGAAAAACTGTTTTTT. This chain joins TRBV5-1 and TRBJ1-4; 7 bases agree with TRBD1. The CDR3 spans 15 residues. Germline V gene sequence: CDR1 SGHRS, CDR2 YFSETQ. J gave up 1 base and V 4 bases, and 4 bases lay outside the gene matches.

The chain joins TRBV5-1 to TRBJ2-3, with TRBD2 matching 8 bases. CDR3 length: 17 residues. CDR1 is SGHRS, CDR2 YFSETQ, per germline. V lost 4 bases and J lost 2; bases outside the gene matches: 12. The CDR3 nucleotides read TGCGCCAGCAGCCCCTCGGGAAGCGGGGGCTTCACAGATACGCAGTATTTT. Translated: CASSPSGSGGFTDTQYF. The full variable domain, in which reference TRBV5-1 and TRBJ2-3 provide the parts outside the CDR3, is KAGVTQTPRYLIKTRGQQVTLSCSPISGHRSVSWYQQTPGQGLQFLFEYFSETQRNKGNFPGRFSGRQFSNSRSEMNVSTLELGDSALYLCASSPSGSGGFTDTQYFGPGTRLTVL.

V and J are TRBV5-6 and TRBJ1-2; no clear D. Germline assignment: CDR1 SGHDT and CDR2 YYEEEE. The CDR3 consists of 12 residues. Trimming cost V 4 bases and J 8 bases, with 12 bases left between them. CDR3 DNA: TGTGCCAGCAGCCATAGCGGTGTGGGCTACACCTTC. Translated, it gives CASSHSGVGYTF.

The rearrangement links TRBV19 to TRBJ1-4, with TRBD1 identical over 7 bases. Germline CDR1 reads LNHDA; CDR2 reads SQIVND (reference sequence). J gave up 4 bases and V 3 bases, and 2 bases lay outside the gene matches. The CDR3 has 14 amino acids. The CDR3 spells CASSMGQINEKLFF. In nucleotides, the CDR3 is TGTGCCAGTAGTATGGGACAGATTAATGAAAAACTGTTTTTT. The variable domain in full, with the rest retrieved from reference TRBV19 and TRBJ1-4, is DGGITQSPKYLFRKEGQNVTLSCEQNLNHDAMYWYRQDPGQGLRLIYYSQIVNDFQKGDIAEGYSVSREKKESFPLTVTSAQKNPTAFYLCASSMGQINEKLFFGSGTQLSVL.

The chain couples TRBV29-1 to TRBJ1-3, with 7 bases lining up with TRBD1. CDR3 length: 13 amino acids. Trimming took 6 bases from V and 4 from J; bases not matched to a gene: 6. Germline values: CDR1 SQVTM, CDR2 ANQGSEA. CDR3 loop: CSVGDSAGNTIYF. The CDR3 bases are TGCAGCGTCGGGGACAGCGCGGGAAACACCATATATTTT.

The chain uses TRBV2 and TRBJ1-1; 12 bases map to TRBD1. This CDR3 spans 17 amino acids. J gave up 5 bases and V 3 bases, and 10 bases lay outside the gene matches. Germline V gene data show CDR1 as SNHLY and CDR2 as FYNNEI. The CDR3 DNA follows: TGTGCCAGCAGTGACCTCCGGGACAGGGGGCTCATGACTGAAGCTTTCTTT. Its translation: CASSDLRDRGLMTEAFF. The full variable domain, in which reference TRBV2 and TRBJ1-1 provide the parts outside the CDR3, is EPEVTQTPSHQVTQMGQEVILRCVPISNHLYFYWYRQILGQKVEFLVSFYNNEISEKSEIFDDQFSVERPDGSNFTLKIRSTKLEDSAMYFCASSDLRDRGLMTEAFFGQGTRLTVV.

The CDR3 loop is CASSPLAGESYEQYF. The CDR3 nucleotides read TGTGCCAGCAGTCCGTTGGCAGGGGAATCCTACGAGCAGTACTTC. The genes are TRBV28 and TRBJ2-7, with D possibly matching TRBD1 (6 bases). The ends were cut back, 5 bases at V and 1 base at J, with 15 bases in the middle. Looked up from germline, CDR1 is MDHEN and CDR2 is SYDVKM. The length of the CDR3 is 15 residues.

This chain connects TRBV28 to TRBJ1-5; D perhaps matches TRBD1 (5 bases). The CDR3 sequence is 14 residues long. The V and J ends lost 6 bases and 1 base respectively, with 10 bases between them. Germline assignment: CDR1 MDHEN and CDR2 SYDVKM. The CDR3 nucleotides read TGTGCCAGCAGCTCAGGACACAGCAATCAGCCCCAGCATTTT. As protein: CASSSGHSNQPQHF.